This TCR beta chain was identified during a study of T cell clones after liver transplantation. Study background: Post-transplant blood was tracked for graft-donor-reactive T cell clones identified in a pre-transplant mixed lymphocyte reaction. Standard immunosuppression, with no induction, continued until 12-24 months after transplant. Draws occurred before transplant, before withdrawal, and after complete or failed withdrawal. The study's findings and limits: A larger donor-reactive than third-party decline suggested partial antigen-specific deletion.

Libraries were prepared by immunoSEQ multiplex PCR; TCRdb keeps only in-frame clonotypes and omits some of them. Among around 75,000 clones listed, approximately 81% were seen once. Trimming cost V 0 bases and J 6 bases; bases outside gene matches: 9. This CDR3 region has 16 residues. CDR1 is SGHRS and CDR2 is YFSETQ in the germline V gene. This clone was observed once. Its cognate antigen is unknown. The receptor was derived from a human patient who received a liver transplant. Certain T cells may be donor cells from the graft. This chain links TRBV5-1 with TRBJ2-1; 7 positions agree with TRBD2. The sample was CD4+ T cells from blood, taken less than 50 months after liver transplant. As DNA, the CDR3 is TGCGCCAGCAGCTTGGCCGGCGGGAGTGTGATCAATGAGCAGTTCTTC. Protein: CASSLAGGSVINEQFF.